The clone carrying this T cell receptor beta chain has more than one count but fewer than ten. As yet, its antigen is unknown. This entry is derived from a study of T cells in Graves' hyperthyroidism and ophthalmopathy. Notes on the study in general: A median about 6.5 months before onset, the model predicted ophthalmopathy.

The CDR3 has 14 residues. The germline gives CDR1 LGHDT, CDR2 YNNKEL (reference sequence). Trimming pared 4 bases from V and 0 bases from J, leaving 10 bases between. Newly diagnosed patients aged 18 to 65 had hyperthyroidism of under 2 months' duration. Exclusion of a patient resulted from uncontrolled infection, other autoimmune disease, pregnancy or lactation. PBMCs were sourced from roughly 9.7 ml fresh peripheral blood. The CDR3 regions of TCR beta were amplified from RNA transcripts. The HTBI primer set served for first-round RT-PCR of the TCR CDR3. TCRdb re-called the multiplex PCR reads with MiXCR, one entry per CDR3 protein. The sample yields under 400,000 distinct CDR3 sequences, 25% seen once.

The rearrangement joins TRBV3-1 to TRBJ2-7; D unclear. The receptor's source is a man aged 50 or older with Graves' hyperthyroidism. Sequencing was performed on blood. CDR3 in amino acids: CASSPVWSSYEQYF. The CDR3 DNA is TGTGCCAGCAGCCCAGTCTGGAGCTCCTACGAGCAGTACTTC.